A single sample gave rise to the 5 T cell receptor beta chains below, sequenced in a study of tumor-infiltrating lymphocytes in primary liver carcinoma. Making TCR beta cDNA involved approximately 0.5 ug total RNA and a constant-region primer. The TCR beta library was amplified through three nested multiplex PCR rounds in a modified ARM-PCR procedure. Primers for the first two PCR rounds were TRBV1-TRBV30 forward primers and a C-beta reverse primer (approximately 10 cycles per round). TCRdb passed the multiplex PCR reads through MiXCR, listing each CDR3 protein once. The sample has 300,000 to 400,000 distinct CDR3 sequences; approximately 64% are singletons. Blood RNA came from unsorted whole blood; germline DNA was also extracted. Sequencing used peripheral blood. These receptors were taken from a man aged 35 to 55 with primary liver carcinoma and hepatitis B virus infection.

About this clonotype itself: This may stem from a read error, because a much larger clone lies one nucleotide away. The chain combines TRBV6-1 with TRBJ2-7; D remains ambiguous. The V gene's germline CDR1 is MNHNS and CDR2 SASEGT. The ends were cut back, 4 bases at V and 0 bases at J, with 13 bases in the middle. The CDR3 has 15 residues. As DNA, the CDR3 is TGTGCCAGCAGTGTAACGTATGACCCCTCCTACGAGCAGTACTTC. This gives the protein CASSVTYDPSYEQYF.

In regard to this clonotype: It is likely a read error, because the conserved phenylalanine at the end of the CDR3 is missing. V is TRBV29-1 and J is TRBJ2-5; maybe TRBD2 (7 bases). The CDR3 covers 14 residues. Germline V gene lookup returns CDR1 SQVTM and CDR2 ANQGSEA. CDR3 region: CGVDRGGVGETQYL. The DNA of the CDR3 is TGCGGCGTTGACCGAGGGGGGGTAGGGGAGACCCAGTACTTA.

This clonotype was seen many times. The rearrangement joins TRBV6-1 to TRBJ2-7, with TRBD1 as a possible D gene (5 bases). V was pared by 0 bases and J by 3 bases, with 12 bases between. Germline V lookup: CDR1 MNHNS, CDR2 SASEGT. This CDR3 has 15 amino acids. CDR3 DNA: TGTGCCAGCAGTGAAGCAGCAGGGCCGATCTACGAGCAGTACTTC. Protein: CASSEAAGPIYEQYF.

This clonotype was found once. Sequence at one end of the junction differs from germline and may be a read error. The V call is TRBV6-2 or TRBV6-3, the J call TRBJ2-7, with 8 bases fitting TRBD1. The CDR3 sequence is 16 residues long. Germline lookup yields CDR1 MNHEY and CDR2 SVGEGT. CDR3 loop: CTSSGTGLSHNYEQYF. CDR3 sequence (DNA): TGTACCAGCAGTGGGACAGGACTTTCACACAATTACGAGCAGTACTTC.

This clonotype has more than one count but fewer than ten. CDR3 bases: TGTGCCTGGAGTCTGGACAACACCGGGGAGCTGTTTTTT. This gives the protein CAWSLDNTGELFF. This rearrangement joins TRBV30 to TRBJ2-2; D remains unclear. Germline V gene lookup returns CDR1 GTSNPN and CDR2 SVGIG (reference sequence). The CDR3 length is 13 residues. Trimming removed 2 bases from V and 2 bases from J, with 6 bases in between.